A single sample is the source of the 19 T cell receptor beta chains below, sequenced in a study of T-cell memory formation after mild COVID-19. One entry per CDR3 protein results from TCRdb running MiXCR on the 5' RACE reads. The data show 470,000 or so distinct CDR3 sequences, roughly 18% seen once. The sequenced sample was PBMCs or a T cell subset sorted from them (not recorded which). These receptor sequences come from a man between 18 and 29 years old who had mild COVID-19 (a few samples of this study predate the infection). Cell type and time point are not known.

This clonotype was counted only a few times. The chain links TRBV10-3 to TRBJ2-3; 9 nucleotides agree with TRBD1. Germline CDR1 reads ENHRY; CDR2 reads SYGVKD. Trimming cost V 10 bases and J 5 bases; bases outside gene matches: 16. The CDR3 sequence is 16 residues long. Here the CDR3 DNA reads TGTGCCACCTCTAAAGATCCCGGGACAGGGATAGATACGCAGTATTTT. This codes for CATSKDPGTGIDTQYF.

This clonotype was detected a few times. This chain links TRBV6-2 or TRBV6-3 with TRBJ1-4; no firm D call. The V gene's germline CDR1 is MNHEY and CDR2 SVGEGT. V dropped 6 bases and J dropped 4 bases, with 15 bases sitting between them. The CDR3 extends over 15 amino acids. CDR3 sequence: CASSPPGRHNEKLFF. CDR3 in DNA: TGTGCCAGCAGCCCTCCGGGGAGACATAATGAAAAACTGTTTTTT.

This clonotype was detected many times. This chain uses TRBV28 with TRBJ1-4; D is perhaps TRBD1 (6 bases). CDR1 MDHEN and CDR2 SYDVKM come from the germline V gene. Trimming left V 6 bases short and J 8 bases short, with 28 bases between. The CDR3 totals 18 residues. Here the CDR3 DNA reads TGTGCCAGCAGCCCATTTGGCACAGGGCGGGGACGTGGGGAAAAACTGTTTTTT. As protein: CASSPFGTGRGRGEKLFF.

The chain has TRBV5-1 and TRBJ2-7, with D unclear. Trimming shortened V by 0 bases and J by 2 bases, and 12 bases separated the two germline ends. The CDR3 is made up of 15 amino acids. The germline CDR1 and CDR2 sequences are SGHRS and YFSETQ. The CDR3: CASSLARSGTYEQYF. CDR3 coding DNA: TGCGCCAGCAGCTTGGCCAGGTCGGGTACCTACGAGCAGTACTTC.

The chain uses TRBV7-2 and TRBJ2-1; the match to TRBD2 covers 11 bases. The J segment lost 5 bases and the V segment lost 6 bases, leaving 6 bases of the junction unmatched. CDR3 size: 15 residues. Germline-derived CDR1 and CDR2 are SGHTA and FQGNSA. The CDR3 DNA follows: TGTGCCAGCAGGCCTCCTAGCGGGGGGAACAATGAGCAGTTCTTC. Residues: CASRPPSGGNNEQFF.

The CDR3 coding sequence is TGCGCCACCCCAAGGTCGACAGGCACAGATACGCAGTATTTT. Protein sequence: CATPRSTGTDTQYF. This chain joins TRBV5-1 and TRBJ2-3, with D possibly being TRBD1 (5 bases). V was cut by 9 bases and J by 1 base, with 15 bases left in between. The CDR3 sequence is 14 residues long. Germline values: CDR1 SGHRS, CDR2 YFSETQ.

The gene calls are TRBV24-1 and TRBJ2-5; weak D call: TRBD1 (5 bases). CDR3 length: 15 amino acids. Germline CDR1 KGHDR, CDR2 SFDVKD. The V gene lost 4 bases and the J gene lost 0 bases, with 11 bases spanning the gap. For the CDR3, the DNA is TGTGCCACCAGTGACCCCTCGACAGACCAAGAGACCCAGTACTTC. Its protein product is CATSDPSTDQETQYF.

This clonotype turned up a few times. The chain joins TRBV7-2 to TRBJ2-3; 12 bases are shared with TRBD2. V gave up 5 bases and J gave up 0 bases; unmatched junction bases: 9. The CDR3 spans 18 residues. Germline loops: CDR1 SGHTA, CDR2 FQGNSA. CDR3 sequence: CASSRRLAGGTSTDTQYF. The CDR3 DNA sequence: TGTGCCAGCAGCCGACGGCTAGCGGGGGGGACTAGCACAGATACGCAGTATTTT.

There are a few counts of this clonotype. This chain connects TRBV20-1 to TRBJ2-3; maybe TRBD2 (6 bases). The V gene lost 3 bases and the J gene lost 1 base, with 17 bases spanning the gap. The germline V gene has CDR1 DFQATT and CDR2 SNEGSKA (reference sequence). There are 16 residues in the CDR3. For the CDR3, the DNA is TGCAGTGCTAGCAATCCGGGGGAACACGGCACAGATACGCAGTATTTT. Its translation is CSASNPGEHGTDTQYF.

About this clonotype: This may come from a read error, since a much larger clone is one base off. The genes are TRBV7-9 and TRBJ1-6, with 10 bases aligning to TRBD1. The CDR3 contains 15 residues. Germline CDR1 SEHNR, CDR2 FQNEAQ (reference sequence). Written as DNA, the CDR3 is TGTGACAGCAGCTCAGCCGACAGGGGGCTGACACCCCTCCACTTT. It codes for CDSSSADRGLTPLHF. The whole variable domain, remainder taken from reference TRBV7-9 and TRBJ1-6, is DTGVSQNPRHKITKRGQNVTFRCDPISEHNRLYWYRQTLGQGPEFLTYFQNEAQLEKSRLLSDRFSAERPKGSFSTLEIQRTEQGDSAMYLCDSSSADRGLTPLHFGNGTRLTVT.

This clonotype appeared a few times. The rearrangement links TRBV11-3 to TRBJ2-5; D unclear. V lost 5 bases, J lost 5 bases, and 12 bases lay in between. This CDR3 is 13 amino acids long. Germline assignment: CDR1 SGHNT and CDR2 YENEEA. DNA of the CDR3: TGTGCCAGCAGCCCCCGGATGCGGGAGACCCAGTACTTC. This sequence encodes CASSPRMRETQYF. The full variable domain, rest sourced from reference TRBV11-3 and TRBJ2-5, is EAGVVQSPRYKIIEKKQPVAFWCNPISGHNTLYWYLQNLGQGPELLIRYENEEAVDDSQLPKDRFSAERLKGVDSTLKIQPAELGDSAVYLCASSPRMRETQYFGPGTRLLVL.

The rearrangement joins TRBV24-1 to TRBJ1-1; no reliable D call. The germline V gene encodes CDR1 KGHDR and CDR2 SFDVKD. The V and J ends lost 3 bases and 1 base respectively, with 14 bases between them. The length of the CDR3 is 16 residues. CDR3 nucleotide sequence: TGTGCCACCAGTGATCCGAGCGAGACGGGGAACACTGAAGCTTTCTTT. Translation gives CATSDPSETGNTEAFF.

This sequence joins TRBV6-2 or TRBV6-3 and TRBJ2-1; 13 bases are a match to TRBD2. This CDR3 has 17 residues. Germline V gene sequence: CDR1 MNHEY, CDR2 SVGEGT. V was clipped by 2 bases and J by 8 bases; unmatched bases: 9. The CDR3 protein is CASSYPRTSGGGHEQFF. The CDR3 nucleotides are TGTGCCAGCAGTTACCCCCGAACTAGCGGGGGGGGCCATGAGCAGTTCTTC.

Of note for this clonotype: The junction and the germline gene differ at one end; a read error may be behind it. The V and J genes are TRBV7-9 and TRBJ1-4; possibly TRBD1 for D (6 bases). CDR1 and CDR2 from the germline V gene are SEHNR and FQNEAQ (reference sequence). The CDR3 runs to 11 residues. The CDR3 protein is CASTQDRRLVF. Written as DNA, the CDR3 is TGTGCCAGCACCCAAGACAGGCGTCTTGTTTTT.

This clonotype was seen more than once but under ten times. This sequence joins TRBV5-6 and TRBJ2-7, with TRBD1 matching 8 bases. The length of the CDR3 is 15 residues. Germline CDR1 and CDR2: SGHDT and YYEEEE. The V gene end was trimmed by 0 bases and the J gene end by 1 base; junction bases not matched to a gene: 3. The CDR3 region has the DNA TGTGCCAGCAGCTTGGCCTACAGGGGGTCCTACGAGCAGTACGTC. Its translation: CASSLAYRGSYEQYV.

The V and J genes are TRBV7-9 and TRBJ1-2, with 7 bases aligning to TRBD1. This CDR3 is built from 17 residues. CDR1 and CDR2 from the germline V gene are SEHNR and FQNEAQ (reference sequence). The V segment lost 3 bases and the J segment 0 bases; nucleotides outside the gene matches: 10. CDR3: CASSLTQNRGTNYGYTF. CDR3 coding DNA: TGTGCCAGCAGCTTGACCCAGAACAGGGGAACTAACTATGGCTACACCTTC.

The table lists this clonotype with a few counts. This chain joins TRBV2 and TRBJ1-2; TRBD1 agrees at 8 bases. This CDR3 is built from 13 residues. Germline trimming cut 7 bases from V and 6 bases from J; bases unmatched to any gene: 7. The germline V gene has CDR1 SNHLY and CDR2 FYNNEI. This CDR3 is CASKLGQADGYTF. The CDR3 DNA follows: TGTGCCAGCAAATTGGGACAGGCCGATGGCTACACCTTC.

The V and J genes are TRBV19 and TRBJ2-7, with D uncertain. V was pared by 7 bases and J by 0 bases, with 16 bases between. CDR3 length: 15 residues. In germline, CDR1 is LNHDA, CDR2 SQIVND (reference sequence). This chain's CDR3 is CASTIWALDSYEQYF. CDR3 DNA: TGTGCCAGTACCATTTGGGCATTAGACTCCTACGAGCAGTACTTC.

This clonotype was seen a handful of times. V and J are TRBV7-2 and TRBJ2-3; D is possibly TRBD1 (5 bases). Germline lookup yields CDR1 SGHTA and CDR2 FQGNSA. The germline V and J ends were trimmed by 0 bases and 5 bases, with 12 bases remaining between them. The CDR3 is 15 residues long. CDR3 loop: CASSLARSRVDTQYF. CDR3 DNA sequence: TGTGCCAGCAGCTTAGCGCGGAGCAGGGTAGATACGCAGTATTTT.